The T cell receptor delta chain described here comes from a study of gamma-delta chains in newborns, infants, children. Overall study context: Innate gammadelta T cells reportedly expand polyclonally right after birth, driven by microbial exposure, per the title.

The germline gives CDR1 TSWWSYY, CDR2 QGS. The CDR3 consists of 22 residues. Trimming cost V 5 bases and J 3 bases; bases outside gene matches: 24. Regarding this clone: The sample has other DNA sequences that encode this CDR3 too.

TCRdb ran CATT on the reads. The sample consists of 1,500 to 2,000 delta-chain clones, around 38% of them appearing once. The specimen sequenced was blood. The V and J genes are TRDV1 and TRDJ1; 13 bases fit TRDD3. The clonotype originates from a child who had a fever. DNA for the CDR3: TGTGCTCTTGGGAAACCTTCCTACCGCGTACTGGGGGATACGCGGGTATCCGATAAACTCATCTTT. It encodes CALGKPSYRVLGDTRVSDKLIF.